A selection of T cell receptor beta chains follows, all from one sample in a study of CD8+ T cells in alopecia areata. The repertoire was sequenced with immunoSEQ multiplex PCR; TCRdb's copy has only in-frame clones and lacks some. Here the sample spans 95,000 to 110,000 clones, around 50% being singletons. The sample taken for sequencing was CD4+ T cells sorted from blood. The receptors shown here come from a human donor in good health. Both conserved end residues are part of each CDR3. The D gene is left open where the match is weak. Clone size, where shown, is once, few, many, or a class for clones that have expanded.

abundance	v_gene	d_gene	len	j_gene	CDR3nt	CDR3aa
.	TRBV18	.	16	TRBJ1-1	TGTGCCAGCTCACGAGAAGGGCGGGTCCTGAACACTGAAGCTTTCTTT	CASSREGRVLNTEAFF
few	TRBV29-1	.	12	TRBJ1-1	TGCAGCTCACGGGCTATGAACACTGAAGCTTTCTTT	CSSRAMNTEAFF
.	TRBV27	.	13	TRBJ1-6	TGTGCCAGCAGTTTCGACCCTCATTCACCCCTCCACTTT	CASSFDPHSPLHF
.	TRBV29-1	.	12	TRBJ2-5	TGCAGCGGCCAAAAGGGGCGGGAGACCCAGTACTTC	CSGQKGRETQYF
.	TRBV7-2	.	15	TRBJ2-4	TGTGCCAGCAGCTCCCTCCAGCTAGCCAAAAACATTCAGTACTTC	CASSSLQLAKNIQYF
.	TRBV10-3	.	14	TRBJ2-4	TGTGCCATCAGTGAGAGGGAGTCGGGGAACATTCAGTACTTC	CAISERESGNIQYF
.	TRBV29-1	TRBD1	13	TRBJ1-2	TGCAGCGGCCGGGACAGGGTTAGAGGTGGCTACACCTTC	CSGRDRVRGGYTF
.	TRBV29-1	.	8	TRBJ1-4	TGCAGCGTTGAGGGACTGTTTTTT	CSVEGLFF
.	TRBV27	TRBD1	13	TRBJ1-2	TGTGCCAGCAGTTTATCAAGGGGGCGGGGCTACACCTTC	CASSLSRGRGYTF
.	TRBV9	TRBD1	18	TRBJ1-3	TGTGCCAGCAGCGGGACCGTTCGCCTGGGACAGGATGGAAACACCATATATTTT	CASSGTVRLGQDGNTIYF
.	TRBV30	.	14	TRBJ1-4	TGTGCCTGGAGCCACGGGGCAGGTCTAGGGAAACTGTTTTTT	CAWSHGAGLGKLFF
.	TRBV28	.	12	TRBJ2-1	TGTGCCAGCAGCTCCCGATACAATGAGCAGTTCTTC	CASSSRYNEQFF
.	TRBV5-4	TRBD1	15	TRBJ2-7	TGTGCCAGCAGCTTGGCTGTGGACAGGGGCTACGAGCAGTACTTC	CASSLAVDRGYEQYF
.	TRBV2	TRBD1	15	TRBJ1-5	TGTGCCAGCAGCCGTGACAGGGGACGGGATCAGCCCCAGCATTTT	CASSRDRGRDQPQHF
few	TRBV10-1	TRBD2	13	TRBJ2-5	TGCGCCAGCAGTGTCAGCGGGGGAGAGACCCAGTACTTC	CASSVSGGETQYF
.	TRBV5-4	.	16	TRBJ2-6	TGTGCCAGCAGCACCGGGACTGTCTCTGGGGCCAACGTCCTGACTTTC	CASSTGTVSGANVLTF
.	TRBV30	.	15	TRBJ2-5	TGTGCCTGGAGTAAAGTAGGGACGGTCCAAGAGACCCAGTACTTC	CAWSKVGTVQETQYF
.	TRBV29-1	TRBD1	13	TRBJ1-2	TGCAGCGCCCGACAGGGCTCTAACTATGGCTACACCTTC	CSARQGSNYGYTF
.	TRBV9	.	14	TRBJ2-7	TGTGCCAGCAGCGTAGGGGGCCCTCGGGAAGAGCAGTACTTC	CASSVGGPREEQYF
.	TRBV5-6	.	15	TRBJ2-5	TGTGCCAGCAGTGCTCAGGGGCGCAGTCGAGAGACCCAGTACTTC	CASSAQGRSRETQYF
.	TRBV5-1	TRBD2	14	TRBJ2-5	TGCGCCAGCAGCGGGGGGGTTTATGGAGAGACCCAGTACTTC	CASSGGVYGETQYF
.	TRBV9	.	13	TRBJ1-1	TGTGCCAGCAGCGTGGACGGGGGGACTGAAGCTTTCTTT	CASSVDGGTEAFF
few	TRBV19	.	15	TRBJ2-3	TGTGCCAGTAGGGACAGAAGTCTACCCACAGATACGCAGTATTTT	CASRDRSLPTDTQYF
.	TRBV23-1	TRBD1	16	TRBJ2-7	TGCGCCAGCAGTCCCGGAGGACAGGGCGTTTTCTACGAGCAGTACTTC	CASSPGGQGVFYEQYF
once	TRBV7-2	.	14	TRBJ1-2	TGTGCCAGCAACGCCCTACAGGTCTCGGATGGCTACACCTTC	CASNALQVSDGYTF
.	TRBV18	.	13	TRBJ1-6	TGTGCCAGCTCACCACAAGGGTATTCACCCCTCCACTTT	CASSPQGYSPLHF
few	TRBV30	TRBD1	14	TRBJ1-1	TGTGCCTGGACCGACCGGACAGGGGGGGCCTCAGCTTTCTTT	CAWTDRTGGASAFF
.	TRBV30	TRBD2	12	TRBJ2-7	TGTGCCTGTCAGGCGGGGGGCTACGAGCAGTACTTC	CACQAGGYEQYF
.	TRBV29-1	TRBD2	11	TRBJ2-3	TGCAGCGTAGGGACTACCCATACGCAGTATTTT	CSVGTTHTQYF
.	TRBV29-1	TRBD1	12	TRBJ2-1	TGCAGCGTCCGGGACAGATACAATGAGCAGTTCTTC	CSVRDRYNEQFF
few	TRBV20-1	.	11	TRBJ1-1	TGCAGTGCTGGCGTAAACACTGAAGCTTTCTTT	CSAGVNTEAFF
many	TRBV5-1	.	12	TRBJ1-2	TGCGCCAGCAGCCGAGGTGCTTATGGCTACACCTTC	CASSRGAYGYTF
.	TRBV7-3	.	14	TRBJ2-3	TGTGCCAGCAGCTTAAACGGGGGGCCAGATACGCAGTATTTT	CASSLNGGPDTQYF
few	TRBV29-1	TRBD2	17	TRBJ2-3	TGCAGCGTCGCCGTGCGGGGGGAGGTATGGGTTACAGATACGCAGTATTTT	CSVAVRGEVWVTDTQYF